The rows below give T cell receptor beta chains drawn from one sample of a study of human T cells and chemical hapten exposure. TCRdb called the RACE reads again in MiXCR, with one record for every CDR3 protein. The sample holds fewer than 150,000 distinct CDR3 sequences, 10% to 15% seen once. Here the sequenced sample was whole blood, taken in connection with sensitization to the hapten diphenylcyclopropenone (DPC). The receptors come from a woman aged 50 to 60 with alopecia areata. Some clones in this sample may be carry-over from other donors' samples. Both conserved end residues are part of each CDR3. The D gene is left open where the match is weak. Only some rows state a clone size, as once, few, many or a class for expanded clones.

D,size,V,J,DNA,CDR3
.,few,TRBV4-2,TRBJ2-5,TGTGCCAGCAGCCAAGTCCTCGGTGAAGAGACCCAGTACTTC,CASSQVLGEETQYF
.,many,TRBV27,TRBJ2-7,TGTGCCAGCAGTTTATCCAGGGGACTTCCCGGGTCCCACGAGCAGTACTTC,CASSLSRGLPGSHEQYF
.,few,TRBV6-6,TRBJ1-5,TGTGCCAGCAGTTACTCCGGGGAGCCCCAGCATTTT,CASSYSGEPQHF
.,many,TRBV5-1,TRBJ2-1,TGCGCCAGCAGCTTGGACATTCCCAATGAGCAGTTCTTC,CASSLDIPNEQFF
.,.,TRBV10-3,TRBJ2-3,TGTGCCATCAGTGAGTCGGCCACAGATACGCAGTATTTT,CAISESATDTQYF
TRBD2,many,TRBV7-9,TRBJ2-1,TGTGCCAGCAGCCCCAGACTAGCGGGACAGAATGAGCAGTTCTTC,CASSPRLAGQNEQFF
.,once,TRBV9,TRBJ2-5,TGTGCCAGCAGCGTAAGGGATTTCGAACGGGAGACCCAGTACTTC,CASSVRDFERETQYF
.,few,TRBV15,TRBJ2-2,TGTGCCACCAGCACCCCGGGACTGTCCACCGGGGAGCTGTTTTTT,CATSTPGLSTGELFF
.,many,TRBV20-1,TRBJ2-1,TGCAGTGCTAGAGATCGACTCAGGGAAAATGAGCAGTTCTTC,CSARDRLRENEQFF
.,once,TRBV9,TRBJ2-3,TGTGCCAGCAGCGGGGGAGCCAGCCGGCGCACAGATACGCAGTATTTT,CASSGGASRRTDTQYF
.,.,TRBV29-1,TRBJ2-1,TGCAGCGTTGAAGGCAGGGGAAAGTTCTTC,CSVEGRGKFF
TRBD1,few,TRBV19,TRBJ2-7,TGTGCCAGTAGTTCTACAAGGACAGGGGAGCAGTACTTC,CASSSTRTGEQYF
.,.,TRBV29-1,TRBJ2-7,TGCAGCGTTGATGGGCCCCCCCTCTACGAGCAGTACTTC,CSVDGPPLYEQYF
TRBD2,.,TRBV11-2,TRBJ2-3,TGTGCCAGCAGCTCAGGCGGACTAGTCCCAGATACGCAGTATTTT,CASSSGGLVPDTQYF
TRBD1,many,TRBV29-1,TRBJ1-2,TGCAGCGCCACACAGGGGAACTATGGCTACACCTTC,CSATQGNYGYTF
.,.,TRBV2,TRBJ1-6,TGTGCCAGCAGGGAGGGACTGTTGAGGTCACCCCTCCACTTT,CASREGLLRSPLHF
.,many,TRBV20-1,TRBJ2-1,TGCAGTGCCCTTGGGGAGTTTCTGGACAATGAGCAGTTCTTC,CSALGEFLDNEQFF
.,few,TRBV3-1,TRBJ1-5,TGTGCCAGCAGCCATAGGTCCGGACGGAATCAGCCCCAGCATTTT,CASSHRSGRNQPQHF
.,.,TRBV29-1,TRBJ2-7,TGCAGCGCCCTAACGGGGACCTACGAGCAGTACTTC,CSALTGTYEQYF
TRBD2,few,TRBV18,TRBJ2-3,TGTGCCAGCTCACCACTTAGCGGGATGGGCACAGATACGCAGTATTTT,CASSPLSGMGTDTQYF
TRBD2,few,TRBV2,TRBJ2-1,TGTGCCAGCAGTTTCCCGTCTAGCGGGGTAGGGAATGAGCAGTTCTTC,CASSFPSSGVGNEQFF
.,.,TRBV29-1,TRBJ2-1,TGCAGCGTTGTGCCAGGCGGTAATGAGCAGTTCTTC,CSVVPGGNEQFF
TRBD2,few,TRBV7-2,TRBJ2-2,TGTGCCAGCAGCTCAAGACTAGCGGGGCCACGCGGTGTGGAGCTGTTTTTT,CASSSRLAGPRGVELFF
.,.,TRBV19,TRBJ1-4,TGTGCCAGTAGTTTGAACAGGGTGGAGGATGAAAAACTGTTTTTT,CASSLNRVEDEKLFF
TRBD1,.,TRBV6-4,TRBJ2-5,TGTGCCAGCAGTCGGTTCATCAACGGACAGGGAATGGGAGAGACCCAGTACTTC,CASSRFINGQGMGETQYF
TRBD2,.,TRBV5-1,TRBJ2-1,TGCGCCAGCAGTCTAGCGGAGTCCTACAATGAGCAGTTCTTC,CASSLAESYNEQFF
.,few,TRBV6-6,TRBJ1-5,TGTGCCAGCAGTTCCAAGTTCAATCAGCCCCAGCATTTT,CASSSKFNQPQHF
.,few,TRBV28,TRBJ2-2,TGTGCCACCACGAGGAGGATAGTCACCGGGGAGCTGTTTTTT,CATTRRIVTGELFF
.,.,TRBV7-9,TRBJ2-7,TGTGCCAGCCGCCGGGACTCAACTTCCTACGAGCAGTACTTC,CASRRDSTSYEQYF
TRBD1,few,TRBV14,TRBJ1-1,TGTGCCAGCAGCCAAGCAGGGGGCTGGACTGAAGCTTTCTTT,CASSQAGGWTEAFF
TRBD2,many,TRBV2,TRBJ2-2,TGTGCCAGCAGTGTCCCGATACTAGCGGGAGCCACCGGGGAGCTGTTTTTT,CASSVPILAGATGELFF
.,many,TRBV15,TRBJ2-1,TGTGCCACCAGCAGAGATTATGCAGGCGATGAGCAGTTCTTC,CATSRDYAGDEQFF
.,few,TRBV5-4,TRBJ2-4,TGTGCCAGCAGCTTGGTTCCTAGCGAAAACATTCAGTACTTC,CASSLVPSENIQYF